The entry that follows covers one T cell receptor beta chain sequence. The antigen is unknown. V was cut by 7 bases and J by 1 base, with 10 bases left in between. From germline, CDR1 is SGHKS and CDR2 YYEKEE (reference sequence). The length of the CDR3 is 13 residues. Via MiXCR, TCRdb re-called the 5' RACE reads, giving one row per CDR3 protein. The sample includes 500,000 to 600,000 distinct CDR3 sequences, less than 25% seen only once; the top ten take around 0.9%. The data stem from a study of identical twins. General observations from the study: Whereas memory repertoires showed no such difference, abundant cord blood beta clonotypes carried fewer insertions.

These records were also assigned to another study, of T cells expressing NK-cell markers. This second study says: Of CD8+ T cells, roughly 1.0-7.0% belonged to dominant NKG2C+ clonotypes in roughly 6 donors.

The rearrangement joins TRBV5-5 to TRBJ2-3; no clear D. This receptor was obtained from a young woman in good health. The specimen was CD4+ T cells sorted from blood. CDR3 loop: CASGKAGTDTQYF. The CDR3 DNA reads as TGTGCCAGCGGAAAGGCCGGCACAGATACGCAGTATTTT.